The clone carrying this T cell receptor (beta chain) was seen repeatedly, ten times or more. There were TCR beta CDR3 regions amplified from RNA transcripts. With the HTBI primer set, the TCR CDR3 went through a first round of RT-PCR. Via MiXCR, TCRdb re-called the multiplex PCR reads, giving one row per CDR3 protein. The sample consists of roughly 840,000 distinct CDR3 sequences, around 38% of them appearing once. This sample was taken from a study of T cells in Graves' hyperthyroidism and ophthalmopathy. Turning to the study itself: Peripheral blood collection took place at initial diagnosis, before any treatment.

Those with hyperthyroidism were 18 to 65 years old, newly diagnosed, and ill for under 2 months. The diagnostic basis comprised clinical symptoms, serum thyroxine and TRAb, thyroid ultrasound and orbital computed tomography. Germline CDR1 reads SGHVS; CDR2 reads FNYEAQ. J lost 6 bases, V lost 1 base, and 6 bases had no gene match. The CDR3 runs to 16 residues. The chain combines TRBV7-6 with TRBJ2-5, with 12 nucleotides matching TRBD2. Material for sequencing was blood. This TCR was sampled from a man aged 18 to 29 with Graves' hyperthyroidism. The CDR3 DNA reads as TGTGCCAGCAGCTTAGGGACTAGCGGGAATGTAAAGACCCAGTACTTC. Translated: CASSLGTSGNVKTQYF.